One and the same sample provided the 21 T cell receptor beta chains below, sequenced in a study of tumor-infiltrating lymphocytes in primary liver carcinoma. From roughly 0.55 ug of total RNA, TCR beta-specific cDNA was reverse-transcribed using a constant-region primer. Investigators got TCR beta libraries out of three nested multiplex PCR rounds, done with slightly modified ARM-PCR. Each of the first two PCR rounds ran roughly 9 cycles with TRBV1-TRBV30 forward and C-beta reverse primers. TCRdb processed the multiplex PCR reads anew with MiXCR; each CDR3 protein has one entry. The profile shows about 66,000 distinct CDR3 sequences, about two thirds of them singletons. Between roughly 20 and 31 mg of unsorted bulk tissue served as the source from which RNA and DNA were co-extracted. Material for sequencing was liver tumor tissue from sampling region 4. The subset was: tumor region T4, right-lateral pole. The source of these receptors is a middle-aged man with primary liver carcinoma and hepatitis B virus infection.

Ten or more counts support this clonotype. The J gene is TRBJ2-2, the V gene TRBV10-3; D remains ambiguous. Germline V gene lookup returns CDR1 ENHRY and CDR2 SYGVKD. Trimming cost V 0 bases and J 6 bases, with 5 bases left between them. The CDR3 runs 13 residues. The CDR3 spells CAISESASGELFF. The CDR3 DNA reads as TGTGCCATCAGTGAGTCTGCTTCCGGGGAGCTGTTTTTT.

CDR3 amino acids: CVNTGGWVNTEAFF. The CDR3 bases are TGTGTCAACACTGGTGGCTGGGTGAACACTGAAGCTTTCTTT. The gene calls are TRBV11-2 and TRBJ1-1; D remains unclear. CDR3 length: 14 amino acids. Germline lookup yields CDR1 SGHAT and CDR2 FQNNGV.

The rearrangement links TRBV4-3 to TRBJ2-1, with 10 bases identical to TRBD2. The CDR3 is 16 amino acids. From germline, CDR1 is LGHNA and CDR2 YSLEER. V lost 3 bases and J lost 6; bases outside the gene matches: 8. The CDR3, as DNA: TGCGCCAGCAGCCATGCGGGACTAGCGCTGACCAATGAGCAGTTCTTC. Protein: CASSHAGLALTNEQFF.

Notes on this clonotype: Relative to the germline gene, one junction end is altered; a read error may explain this. V is TRBV6-5 and J is TRBJ1-5; TRBD1 aligns across 9 bases. Germline V gene lookup returns CDR1 MNHEY and CDR2 SVGAGI. This CDR3 is 14 amino acids long. The CDR3 sequence: CVSSWDRDDQPQHF. For the CDR3, the DNA is TGTGTCAGCAGCTGGGACAGGGATGATCAGCCCCAGCATTTT.

The sample holds a few counts of this clonotype. The chain uses TRBV5-1 and TRBJ2-3, with D perhaps TRBD2 (5 bases). V gave up 3 bases and J gave up 2 bases, with 16 bases separating them. The CDR3 spans 16 residues. The germline V gene encodes CDR1 SGHRS and CDR2 YFSETQ. DNA for the CDR3: TGCGCCAGCAGCTCCCTAGTAGGAGGAGCCACAGATACGCAGTATTTT. It is translated as CASSSLVGGATDTQYF.

This sequence joins TRBV5-5 and TRBJ2-3; 7 bases align to TRBD2. The CDR3 extends over 16 amino acids. The J segment lost 0 bases and the V segment lost 4 bases, leaving 8 bases of the junction unmatched. Germline lookup yields CDR1 SGHKS and CDR2 YYEKEE (reference sequence). The CDR3 DNA follows: TGTGCCAGCAGCATCCCCACTAGCGCCAGCACAGATACGCAGTATTTT. It specifies CASSIPTSASTDTQYF.

A remark on this clonotype: A read error may be the cause here, since a much bigger clone is one base away. The chain combines TRBV11-3 with TRBJ2-3, with D possibly matching TRBD2 (5 bases). CDR1 and CDR2 (germline): SGHNT, YENEEA. The CDR3 runs 14 residues. Between the trimmed V and J ends, which lost 4 bases and 0 bases, there was a span of 8 bases. CDR3 protein: CASSSRTSTDTQYF. CDR3 in DNA: TGTGCCAGCAGCTCCAGGACTAGCACAGATACGCAGTATTTT. Using reference TRBV11-3 and TRBJ2-3 for the parts outside the CDR3, the full variable domain is EAGVVQSPRYKIIEKKQPVAFWCNPISGHNTLYWYLQNLGQGPELLIRYENEEAVDDSQLPKDRFSAERLKGVDSTLKIQPAELGDSAVYLCASSSRTSTDTQYFGPGTRLTVL.

In regard to this clonotype: A clone one base away is much larger, so this may be a read error. The chain combines TRBV6-1 with TRBJ2-2, with D possibly being TRBD1 (5 bases). The CDR3 contains 16 residues. CDR1 and CDR2 (germline): MNHNS, SASEGT. With 7 bases removed from V and 0 bases from J, the gap between germline ends came to 15 bases. The CDR3 is CASTGLPGSNTGELFF. The CDR3 nucleotides are TGTGCCAGCACTGGGCTCCCAGGGTCGAACACCGGGGAGCTGTTTTTT.

The rearrangement links TRBV5-1 to TRBJ1-6, with TRBD1 matching over 7 bases. Germline values: CDR1 SGHRS, CDR2 YFSETQ. J was trimmed by 15 bases and V by 5 bases; bases with no gene match: 14. The CDR3 spans 14 residues. The CDR3 protein is CASRAGQNVTHLHF. CDR3 bases: TGCGCCAGCAGGGCGGGACAGAATGTGACACACCTCCACTTT. Based on the CDR3 plus reference TRBV5-1 and TRBJ1-6, the full variable domain is KAGVTQTPRYLIKTRGQQVTLSCSPISGHRSVSWYQQTPGQGLQFLFEYFSETQRNKGNFPGRFSGRQFSNSRSEMNVSTLELGDSALYLCASRAGQNVTHLHFGNGTRLTVT.

Details on this clonotype: At one boundary the junction diverges from the germline segment, which might be a read error. V and J are TRBV13 and TRBJ2-2, with 13 bases matching TRBD2. This CDR3 is built from 16 residues. Germline V gene lookup returns CDR1 PRHDT and CDR2 FYEKMQ (reference sequence). CDR3 DNA: TGTGCCAGCGGCTTAAGACTAGCGGGAGGACCCGGGGAGCTGTTTTTT. It encodes CASGLRLAGGPGELFF.

This clonotype was seen a handful of times. Since a much larger clone is just one base distant, this may be a read error. The V and J genes are TRBV6-2 or TRBV6-3 and TRBJ2-7; D might be TRBD1 or TRBD2, each matching 5 bases. CDR3 length: 14 residues. Trimming pared 7 bases from V and 3 bases from J, leaving 16 bases between. Germline V gene data show CDR1 as MNHEY and CDR2 as SVGEGT. The CDR3 here is CASKRLQESYEQYF. The CDR3 nucleotides read TGTGCCAGCAAAAGACTACAGGAGAGCTACGAGCAGTACTTC.

With regard to this clonotype: This could be a read error, since a much larger clone is one nucleotide away. The rearrangement joins TRBV12-3 or TRBV12-4 to TRBJ1-2; D remains ambiguous. V gave up 3 bases and J gave up 4 bases, with 9 bases separating them. This CDR3 comprises 13 residues. CDR3 sequence (DNA): TGTGCCAGCAGTTTGGTCCATGTCTATGGCTACACCTTC. Encoded protein: CASSLVHVYGYTF.

Points on this clonotype: Relative to the germline gene, one junction end is altered; a read error may explain this. The chain is built from TRBV5-5 and TRBJ2-7, with a weak D call TRBD1 (6 bases). CDR1 and CDR2 (germline): SGHKS, YYEKEE (reference sequence). This CDR3 is built from 14 residues. For the CDR3, the DNA is TGTGCCGGCTGGGCCAGGACAGATAGCTACGATCAGTACTTC. It yields the protein CAGWARTDSYDQYF.

This clonotype occurred once. A single base separates this from a much larger clone, so it may be a read error. V gene TRBV29-1 combines with J gene TRBJ2-7, with 7 bases that match TRBD1. The germline V gene has CDR1 SQVTM and CDR2 ANQGSEA. CDR3 length: 11 residues. V was pared by 8 bases and J by 2 bases, with 3 bases of the junction left unmatched. The CDR3 protein is CSPGQTYEQYF. The CDR3 DNA follows: TGCAGCCCGGGACAGACCTACGAGCAGTACTTC.

Note on this clonotype: A read error may produce the germline difference seen at one junction end. This rearrangement joins TRBV11-2 to TRBJ2-3; D unresolved. Looked up from germline, CDR1 is SGHAT and CDR2 is FQNNGV. The CDR3 runs to 12 residues. CDR3 sequence (DNA): TGTACCAACAGCGCCAGCACAGATACGCAGTGTTTT. This sequence encodes CTNSASTDTQCF.

Note on this clonotype: The junction and the germline gene differ at one end; a read error may be behind it. The rearrangement links TRBV7-9 to TRBJ1-2; D possibly corresponds to TRBD1 (5 bases). This CDR3 comprises 16 residues. Germline CDR1 SEHNR, CDR2 FQNEAQ (reference sequence). CDR3 sequence (DNA): TGTGCCAGCGGCTCGTCGGGGCAAGAGGAGTTAAGTGGCTACACCTTT. Amino acid sequence: CASGSSGQEELSGYTF.

Comments on this clonotype: Because the CDR3 is missing its conserved closing phenylalanine or tryptophan, this is likely a read error. This chain joins TRBV4-1 and TRBJ2-3; D is perhaps TRBD1 or TRBD2 (5 bases each). Germline CDR1 MGHRA, CDR2 YSYEKL. CDR3 length: 14 residues. V shed 1 base and J shed 8 bases, with 13 bases lying between them. CDR3 DNA: TGCGCCAGCAGCCAAGGCTCGATGGGGACTACGCAGTATATT. This sequence encodes CASSQGSMGTTQYI.

On this clonotype itself: The junction departs from germline at one end; a sequencing error may be responsible. This chain uses TRBV11-2 with TRBJ2-1, with D unresolved. The CDR3 is 16 amino acids. Germline values: CDR1 SGHAT, CDR2 FQNNGV. The CDR3 reads CASGLDPENSYNEQFF. The CDR3 DNA follows: TGTGCCAGCGGCTTAGATCCAGAGAACTCCTACAACGAGCAGTTCTTC.

A remark on this clonotype: A junction boundary mismatches the germline segment, possibly from a read error. The chain couples TRBV5-4 to TRBJ1-1, with no clear D. Germline loops: CDR1 SGHNT, CDR2 YYREEE (reference sequence). CDR3 length: 15 amino acids. The CDR3 sequence is CASRSEGYMNTEAFF. The DNA for the CDR3 is TGTGCTAGCAGATCGGAAGGCTACATGAACACTGAAGCTTTCTTT.

This clonotype appeared many times. V and J are TRBV24-1 and TRBJ2-3, with TRBD2 as a possible D gene (5 bases). This CDR3 contains 17 residues. V lost 4 bases, J lost 5 bases, and 21 bases lay in between. Germline V CDR1 and CDR2: KGHDR, SFDVKD. The CDR3 spells CATSEPLELSTEDTQYF. In DNA, the CDR3 is TGTGCCACCAGTGAGCCACTAGAATTATCCACAGAAGATACGCAGTATTTT.

As to this clonotype: The junction departs from germline at one end; a sequencing error may be responsible. This chain uses TRBV6-5 with TRBJ2-6; 10 bases line up with TRBD1. The CDR3 length is 17 residues. Germline V gives CDR1 MNHEY, CDR2 SVGAGI. CDR3 residues: CASRLGQGSSGADVLTF. For the CDR3, the DNA is TGTGCTAGCAGGTTGGGACAGGGGAGCTCTGGGGCCGACGTCCTGACTTTC.